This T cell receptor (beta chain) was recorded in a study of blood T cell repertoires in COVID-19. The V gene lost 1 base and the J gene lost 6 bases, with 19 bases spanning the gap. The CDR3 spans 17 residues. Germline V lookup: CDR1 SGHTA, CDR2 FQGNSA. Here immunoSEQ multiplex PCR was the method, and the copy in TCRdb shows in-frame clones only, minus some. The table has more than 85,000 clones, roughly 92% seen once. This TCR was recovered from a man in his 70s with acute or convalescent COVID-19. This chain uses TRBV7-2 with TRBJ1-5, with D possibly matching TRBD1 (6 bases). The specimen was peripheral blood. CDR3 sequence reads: CASSLEGTTTLGQPQHF. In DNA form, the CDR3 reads TGTGCCAGCAGCTTAGAAGGGACAACGACTTTGGGTCAGCCCCAGCATTTT.